A single sample gave rise to the 18 T cell receptor beta chains below, sequenced in a study of regulatory T cells in long-lasting Graves disease. According to the study, TCR beta libraries were built with iRepertoire HTBI primers and CDR3-region Arm-PCR. TCRdb passed the multiplex PCR reads through MiXCR, listing each CDR3 protein once. This sample yields hundreds of thousands of distinct CDR3 sequences, of which roughly 15% are seen a single time; 20% to 25% belongs to the top ten. The time point: newly diagnosed GD, antithyroid drugs for less than 3 months. The authors made the TCR library using RNA they extracted from PBMCs. The data also belong to a second study, concerning T cells in Graves' hyperthyroidism and ophthalmopathy.

Specimen: peripheral blood mononuclear cells (PBMCs), collected at new diagnosis, from a patient treated with antithyroid drugs. All receptors derive from a woman aged 35 to 59 with Graves disease.

This clonotype was seen a few times. The chain combines TRBV14 with TRBJ1-2; D is undetermined. The V end lost 0 bases, the J end lost 4 bases, and 15 bases lay between the germline ends. Germline loops: CDR1 SGHDN, CDR2 FVKESK. The CDR3 totals 16 residues. The CDR3 spells CASSQETRTGGYGYTF. The CDR3, as DNA: TGTGCCAGCAGCCAAGAAACCAGGACCGGAGGCTATGGCTACACCTTC.

This chain links TRBV5-6 with TRBJ1-2; D is undetermined. The V end lost 4 bases, the J end lost 4 bases, and 20 bases lay between the germline ends. The germline gives CDR1 SGHDT, CDR2 YYEEEE. This CDR3 is built from 16 residues. The CDR3 region has the DNA TGTGCCAGCAGCCAGATTAAGGACGGGGAACTCTATGGCTACACCTTC. Translated: CASSQIKDGELYGYTF.

The rearrangement uses TRBV29-1 and TRBJ2-1, with a possible D match to TRBD1 (6 bases). Deletions cut 1 base from V and 4 bases from J, with 14 bases between. Per germline, CDR1 SQVTM and CDR2 ANQGSEA. The CDR3 length is 15 residues. The CDR3 region is CSVEGRGRLYNEQFF. The CDR3, as DNA: TGCAGCGTTGAAGGCAGGGGCCGCTTATACAATGAGCAGTTCTTC.

This clonotype turned up a few times. The rearrangement joins TRBV19 to TRBJ2-5; D ambiguous. The V and J ends lost 3 bases and 4 bases respectively, with 6 bases between them. Looked up from germline, CDR1 is LNHDA and CDR2 is SQIVND (reference sequence). CDR3 length: 12 residues. In nucleotides, the CDR3 is TGTGCCAGTAGTATCGGCAGAGAGACCCAGTACTTC. Protein: CASSIGRETQYF.

This clonotype came up many times. The rearrangement uses TRBV2 and TRBJ1-5; D remains unclear. This CDR3 has 13 residues. Germline V gives CDR1 SNHLY, CDR2 FYNNEI. Trimming stripped 6 bases from V and 5 bases from J, with 11 bases between. CDR3 region: CASSRPPHQPQHF. The CDR3 DNA sequence: TGTGCCAGCAGCCGCCCTCCCCATCAGCCCCAGCATTTT. The full variable domain, rest sourced from reference TRBV2 and TRBJ1-5, is EPEVTQTPSHQVTQMGQEVILRCVPISNHLYFYWYRQILGQKVEFLVSFYNNEISEKSEIFDDQFSVERPDGSNFTLKIRSTKLEDSAMYFCASSRPPHQPQHFGDGTRLSIL.

The chain employs TRBV7-2 and TRBJ2-1, with D possibly being TRBD2 (6 bases). The V end lost 3 bases, the J end lost 13 bases, and 13 bases lay between the germline ends. CDR1 is SGHTA, CDR2 FQGNSA, per germline. CDR3 size: 12 residues. CDR3 bases: TGTGCCAGCAGCTTTGAAGGGACTCTTCAGTTCTTC. Its protein is CASSFEGTLQFF.

Remarks on this clonotype: A much larger clone is a single base away; this may be a read error. V and J are TRBV6-9 and TRBJ1-3; D is undetermined. From germline, CDR1 is MNHGY and CDR2 SVAAGI. CDR3 length: 17 amino acids. The CDR3 DNA is TGTGCCAGCAGTTACTCTTCCAACTGGAGGTCTGGAAACACCGTATATTTT. This sequence encodes CASSYSSNWRSGNTVYF.

A few counts support this clonotype. This sequence joins TRBV10-3 and TRBJ1-6; D may be TRBD1 (6 bases). Germline lookup yields CDR1 ENHRY and CDR2 SYGVKD. This CDR3 contains 15 residues. Trimming shortened V by 3 bases and J by 8 bases, and 14 bases separated the two germline ends. The CDR3 DNA follows: TGTGCCATCAGTGATGGGGGGCTAACGGATTCACCCCTCCACTTT. This translates into CAISDGGLTDSPLHF.

V usage is TRBV11-3 and J usage is TRBJ2-2, with 7 nucleotides matching TRBD2. CDR3 length: 16 residues. J was trimmed by 0 bases and V by 5 bases; bases with no gene match: 6. The germline CDR1 and CDR2 sequences are SGHNT and YENEEA. The CDR3 region has the DNA TGTGCCAGCAGCCCCCGGGGGGTCGCGAACACCGGGGAGCTGTTTTTT. Translated: CASSPRGVANTGELFF.

This clonotype appeared a few times. Its ends do not fully match the called genes, so a read error is possible. This chain uses TRBV5-5 with TRBJ2-3; the match to TRBD2 covers 12 bases. CDR3 length: 16 amino acids. The V gene's germline CDR1 is SGHKS and CDR2 YYEKEE (reference sequence). CDR3 DNA: TGTGCCAGCAGACGACTAGCGGGAGATCGCACAGATACGCGGTATTTT. This translates into CASRRLAGDRTDTRYF.

This clonotype has a handful of counts. This chain links TRBV9 with TRBJ1-2, with no clear D. The V gene lost 0 bases and the J gene lost 4 bases, with 10 bases spanning the gap. CDR3 length: 14 amino acids. Germline V gene sequence: CDR1 SGDLS, CDR2 YYNGEE. The chain's CDR3 is CASSVADFGYGYTF. In DNA form, the CDR3 reads TGTGCCAGCAGCGTAGCGGATTTTGGCTATGGCTACACCTTC.

The chain joins TRBV3-1 to TRBJ2-2; D might be TRBD1 (6 bases). The germline V gene encodes CDR1 LGHDT and CDR2 YNNKEL (reference sequence). Trimming removed 1 base at V and 8 bases at J, with 11 bases between. This CDR3 is 14 amino acids long. In DNA, the CDR3 is TGTGCCAGCAGCCAAGCTGAGGGGGTGGGGGAGCTGTTTTTT. Encoded protein: CASSQAEGVGELFF.

This clonotype appeared a few times. V is TRBV2 and J is TRBJ2-5; 7 nucleotides align to TRBD1. The V gene end was trimmed by 9 bases and the J gene end by 3 bases; junction bases not matched to a gene: 7. Germline lookup yields CDR1 SNHLY and CDR2 FYNNEI. CDR3 size: 13 residues. The CDR3 DNA reads as TGTGCCAGTGAACCACAGGGGAAAGAGACCCAGTACTTC. Protein product: CASEPQGKETQYF.

The sample holds many counts of this clonotype. This chain uses TRBV29-1 with TRBJ1-2, with D tentatively TRBD1 (5 bases). CDR1 SQVTM and CDR2 ANQGSEA come from the germline V gene. V was shortened by 3 bases and J by 3 bases, with 17 bases between the two germline ends. This CDR3 has 15 amino acids. CDR3 sequence (DNA): TGCAGCGTTGAGGAAGGGGCAGGGCAGTACTATGGCTACACCTTC. It codes for CSVEEGAGQYYGYTF.

This clonotype was counted at least ten times. The chain joins TRBV2 to TRBJ2-2; unclear D gene. V was shortened by 3 bases and J by 3 bases, with 5 bases between the two germline ends. Germline CDR1 reads SNHLY; CDR2 reads FYNNEI. The CDR3 consists of 13 residues. The CDR3 region has the DNA TGTGCCAGCAGTGACCACTACACCGGGGAGCTGTTTTTT. It codes for CASSDHYTGELFF.

The V gene is TRBV30, the J gene TRBJ2-6; 7 bases map to TRBD1. V lost 3 bases and J lost 2; bases outside the gene matches: 7. The CDR3 has 16 amino acids. The germline gives CDR1 GTSNPN, CDR2 SVGIG (reference sequence). The CDR3: CAWSPGQSPGANVLTF. The CDR3, as DNA: TGTGCCTGGAGCCCGGGACAGTCCCCTGGGGCCAACGTCCTGACTTTC.

This clonotype was observed many times. This rearrangement joins TRBV29-1 to TRBJ2-5; 7 bases map to TRBD2. V lost 5 bases and J lost 6; bases outside the gene matches: 15. Germline V lookup: CDR1 SQVTM, CDR2 ANQGSEA. The CDR3 spans 15 residues. Here the CDR3 DNA reads TGCAGCGTTTTGCGGGGGATCGACCCGGGCAAGACCCAGTACTTC. It yields the protein CSVLRGIDPGKTQYF.

This clonotype occurred many times. J is TRBJ2-7 and V is TRBV28, with 8 bases fitting TRBD1. CDR1 is MDHEN and CDR2 is SYDVKM in the germline V gene. The CDR3 extends over 14 amino acids. V lost 6 bases to trimming and J lost 2 bases; unmatched junction nucleotides: 6. The CDR3 spells CASRQPGQAYEQYF. The DNA of the CDR3 is TGTGCCAGCAGGCAACCGGGACAGGCCTACGAGCAGTACTTC.